Following are 26 T cell receptor beta chains from one sample sequenced in a study of shared clonotypes between healthy human individuals (TCRdb year 2020). Library preparation used the immunoSEQ multiplex PCR assay. TCRdb re-hosts the immuneACCESS table, in-frame sequences only. Its copies lack some clones; in the studies checked, an unresolved V gene accounts for under half of them, and the cause for the rest is not known. The sample table lists over 1.5 million clones, nearly 99% of them with a count of one. Of the sample, about 0.42% is held by the ten largest clones. Sequencing used naive CD4+ T cells sorted from blood. The intended sense of this specimen's cell subset or site label: CD45RA+ positively selected. Every receptor here comes from a man aged 25-45 years in good health.

The chain joins TRBV5-1 to TRBJ2-4, with 7 positions matching TRBD1. The CDR3 is 14 amino acids. Trimming cost V 4 bases and J 10 bases; bases outside gene matches: 11. The germline V gene has CDR1 SGHRS and CDR2 YFSETQ. The CDR3 loop is CASSTTTGPGIQYF. CDR3 coding DNA: TGCGCCAGCAGCACAACGACAGGGCCAGGGATTCAGTACTTC. The whole variable domain, remainder taken from reference TRBV5-1 and TRBJ2-4, is KAGVTQTPRYLIKTRGQQVTLSCSPISGHRSVSWYQQTPGQGLQFLFEYFSETQRNKGNFPGRFSGRQFSNSRSEMNVSTLELGDSALYLCASSTTTGPGIQYFGAGTRLSVL.

The rearrangement joins TRBV19 to TRBJ2-1; D is unclear. Germline CDR1 reads LNHDA; CDR2 reads SQIVND (reference sequence). The ends were cut back, 3 bases at V and 0 bases at J, with 15 bases in the middle. This CDR3 spans 17 amino acids. In nucleotides, the CDR3 is TGTGCCAGTAGTATTATGGGCGGAAAGAGCTCCTACAATGAGCAGTTCTTC. Protein product: CASSIMGGKSSYNEQFF.

On this clone: This same CDR3 is encoded by further DNA sequences in the sample. The V and J genes are TRBV10-3 and TRBJ2-1; 10 bases are a match to TRBD2. The CDR3 runs 14 residues. Germline V gives CDR1 ENHRY, CDR2 SYGVKD. Trimming took 6 bases from V and 4 from J; bases not matched to a gene: 3. In DNA, the CDR3 is TGTGCCATCAGACGGACTAGCGGTTACAATGAGCAGTTCTTC. It specifies CAIRRTSGYNEQFF.

This clone was seen only once. This sequence joins TRBV7-9 and TRBJ1-1, with D hard to call. The length of the CDR3 is 14 residues. Germline CDR1 is SEHNR and CDR2 is FQNEAQ (reference sequence). Trimming pared 10 bases from V and 1 base from J, leaving 16 bases between. The CDR3 DNA reads as TGTGCCACAACGGACCGCTGGGGGAACACTGAAGCTTTCTTT. Amino acid sequence: CATTDRWGNTEAFF.

This clone came up once. The rearrangement links TRBV29-1 to TRBJ2-6; perhaps TRBD2 as D (7 bases). Per germline, CDR1 SQVTM and CDR2 ANQGSEA. V shed 4 bases and J shed 1 base, with 17 bases lying between them. This CDR3 has 17 amino acids. CDR3 nucleotide sequence: TGCAGCGTTGGAGCCTTCAGGGGAGGGTCTGGGGCCAACGTCCTGACTTTC. It yields the protein CSVGAFRGGSGANVLTF.

V and J are TRBV6-1 and TRBJ2-1, with 7 bases that match TRBD2. In germline, CDR1 is MNHNS, CDR2 SASEGT. There are 15 residues in the CDR3. The junction had 8 bases not matched to a gene; V was cut back by 0 bases and J by 9 bases. The CDR3 DNA sequence: TGTGCCAGCAGTGAAGCGCTTGGAGCGGGAATTGAGCAGTTCTTC. It specifies CASSEALGAGIEQFF.

The chain has TRBV19 and TRBJ2-1; 7 bases fit TRBD2. Germline lookup yields CDR1 LNHDA and CDR2 SQIVND (reference sequence). Unmatched junction bases numbered 9, after V lost 5 bases and J lost 5 bases. The CDR3 length is 15 residues. The CDR3 DNA sequence: TGTGCCAGTAGTTTTGGCGGGAGAGATCACAATGAGCAGTTCTTC. It codes for CASSFGGRDHNEQFF.

In DNA, the CDR3 is TGTGCCAGCTCACCGGCATCGACAGGGGGGGGCACTGAAGCTTTCTTT. This sequence encodes CASSPASTGGGTEAFF. This chain links TRBV18 with TRBJ1-1; 9 bases map to TRBD1. The CDR3 sequence is 16 residues long. V dropped 3 bases and J dropped 4; count of bases not matched to a gene: 9. Germline CDR1 KGHSH, CDR2 LQKENI.

The V call is TRBV11-2, the J call TRBJ2-7, with D unclear. Trimming left V 5 bases short and J 5 bases short, with 13 bases between. The CDR3 covers 13 residues. Germline V gives CDR1 SGHAT, CDR2 FQNNGV. The CDR3 sequence: CASSPTSGDEQYF. CDR3 nucleotides: TGTGCCAGCAGCCCCACGAGTGGAGACGAGCAGTACTTC.

The V call is TRBV9, the J call TRBJ2-2; D perhaps matches TRBD2 (6 bases). CDR1 is SGDLS, CDR2 YYNGEE, per germline. This CDR3 region has 17 residues. Between the trimmed V and J ends, which lost 3 bases and 8 bases, there was a span of 23 bases. This CDR3 is CASSAGRDSLRVGELFF. The CDR3 DNA reads TGTGCCAGCAGCGCGGGACGGGACTCCCTTCGGGTGGGGGAGCTGTTTTTT. The variable domain in full, with the rest retrieved from reference TRBV9 and TRBJ2-2, is DSGVTQTPKHLITATGQRVTLRCSPRSGDLSVYWYQQSLDQGLQFLIQYYNGEERAKGNILERFSAQQFPDLHSELNLSSLELGDSALYFCASSAGRDSLRVGELFFGEGSRLTVL.

In the case of this clone: Other DNA sequences in the sample encode the same CDR3. The V gene is TRBV20-1, the J gene TRBJ2-1; 7 nucleotides align to TRBD2. Unmatched junction bases numbered 5, after V lost 6 bases and J lost 9 bases. The CDR3 contains 11 residues. Germline CDR1 DFQATT, CDR2 SNEGSKA (reference sequence). This CDR3 reads CSAARGVEQFF. The DNA for the CDR3 is TGCAGTGCGGCTCGGGGGGTTGAGCAGTTCTTC.

This clone has only one observation. V gene TRBV30 combines with J gene TRBJ2-5; no firm D call. Between the trimmed V and J ends, which lost 3 bases and 5 bases, there was a span of 10 bases. The CDR3 is made up of 12 amino acids. Germline CDR1 GTSNPN, CDR2 SVGIG (reference sequence). The CDR3 sequence is CAWSVVGETQYF. As DNA, the CDR3 is TGTGCCTGGAGCGTAGTAGGTGAGACCCAGTACTTC.

The chain is built from TRBV7-7 and TRBJ2-1, with 8 nucleotides matching TRBD2. J gave up 4 bases and V 1 base, and 3 bases lay outside the gene matches. This CDR3 contains 15 residues. From germline, CDR1 is SSHAT and CDR2 FNYEAQ (reference sequence). CDR3 protein: CASSLGGGGYNEQFF. In DNA, the CDR3 is TGTGCCAGCAGCTTAGGTGGCGGGGGGTACAATGAGCAGTTCTTC.

V is TRBV2 and J is TRBJ1-1, with unresolved D. With 6 bases removed from V and 0 bases from J, the gap between germline ends came to 14 bases. Per germline, CDR1 SNHLY and CDR2 FYNNEI. CDR3 length equals 15 residues. CDR3 sequence (DNA): TGTGCCAGCAGGGACGGAAAGTTTATGAACACTGAAGCTTTCTTT. Its protein product is CASRDGKFMNTEAFF.

This clone occurred once. The rearrangement joins TRBV5-1 to TRBJ1-1; D remains ambiguous. The CDR3 is 14 amino acids. V lost 0 bases and J lost 3, with 9 bases in between. Germline CDR1 SGHRS, CDR2 YFSETQ. The DNA for the CDR3 is TGCGCCAGCAGCTTGGGACACCGGGACACTGAAGCTTTCTTT. This gives the protein CASSLGHRDTEAFF.

A remark on this clone: At the DNA level, this CDR3 is encoded by other sequences in the same sample as well. The V gene is TRBV28, the J gene TRBJ1-1; TRBD1 is a possible D gene (5 bases). Per the germline V gene, CDR1 is MDHEN and CDR2 is SYDVKM. The CDR3 covers 14 residues. Trimming stripped 2 bases from V and 1 base from J, with 8 bases between. As DNA, the CDR3 is TGTGCCAGCAGTTTACCTGGGGGGAACACTGAAGCTTTCTTT. It is translated as CASSLPGGNTEAFF. Supplemented by reference TRBV28 and TRBJ1-1, the full variable domain reads DVKVTQSSRYLVKRTGEKVFLECVQDMDHENMFWYRQDPGLGLRLIYFSYDVKMKEKGDIPEGYSVSREKKERFSLILESASTNQTSMYLCASSLPGGNTEAFFGQGTRLTVV.

With regard to this clone: Additional DNA sequences in this sample encode the identical CDR3. The V gene is TRBV6-5, the J gene TRBJ1-5, with D uncertain. The V and J ends lost 0 bases and 4 bases respectively, with 7 bases between them. CDR1 is MNHEY and CDR2 is SVGAGI in the germline V gene. This CDR3 spans 14 amino acids. The CDR3 region is CASSYSGGNQPQHF. The CDR3 DNA is TGTGCCAGCAGTTACTCGGGAGGGAATCAGCCCCAGCATTTT.

This chain uses TRBV6-1 with TRBJ2-2, with D maybe TRBD2 (6 bases). This CDR3 spans 18 amino acids. Germline V lookup: CDR1 MNHNS, CDR2 SASEGT. V lost 0 bases to trimming and J lost 4 bases, with 18 bases between them. The CDR3 DNA is TGTGCCAGCAGTGAAGCGTGGTTCCGCGGGAAGAGCACCGGGGAGCTGTTTTTT. Translating it yields CASSEAWFRGKSTGELFF.

The chain joins TRBV6-1 to TRBJ2-5; D is unresolved. CDR3 length: 14 amino acids. Germline assignment: CDR1 MNHNS and CDR2 SASEGT. Trimming took off 8 bases at V and 4 bases at J, with 17 bases between the two ends. The CDR3 sequence: CASQTKVLGETQYF. CDR3 DNA: TGTGCCAGCCAAACAAAGGTTCTGGGAGAGACCCAGTACTTC.

In regard to this clone: The identical CDR3 is also encoded by other nucleotide sequences in the sample. The rearrangement joins TRBV7-9 to TRBJ2-1; 12 bases line up with TRBD2. CDR3 size: 15 residues. The ends lost 5 bases at V and 7 bases at J; junction bases unmatched: 6. In germline, CDR1 is SEHNR, CDR2 FQNEAQ (reference sequence). CDR3 DNA: TGTGCCAGCAGCATCGGGACTAGCGGGTCGAATGAGCAGTTCTTC. Encoded protein: CASSIGTSGSNEQFF.

The rearrangement links TRBV27 to TRBJ2-7; D is undetermined. The germline gives CDR1 MNHEY, CDR2 SMNVEV (reference sequence). The CDR3 loop spans 12 amino acids. V gave up 3 bases and J gave up 7 bases, with 10 bases separating them. The CDR3 DNA reads TGTGCCAGCAGTTTCGTGGGCATGGAGCAGTACTTC. This gives the protein CASSFVGMEQYF.

This sequence joins TRBV7-9 and TRBJ1-1, with a tentative D call TRBD1 (6 bases). The germline V gene encodes CDR1 SEHNR and CDR2 FQNEAQ (reference sequence). V lost 5 bases and J 0 bases, leaving 13 bases between the germline ends. The CDR3 runs to 15 residues. The CDR3 DNA reads as TGTGCCAGCAGCCTCCGGACAGTCATGAACACTGAAGCTTTCTTT. It specifies CASSLRTVMNTEAFF.

The chain is built from TRBV18 and TRBJ2-6; no definite D call. Looked up from germline, CDR1 is KGHSH and CDR2 is LQKENI. This CDR3 contains 17 residues. V was cut by 4 bases and J by 4 bases, with 17 bases left in between. The CDR3 DNA reads as TGTGCCAGCTCACTAAGCCAGTTTACCTGGGGGGCCAACGTCCTGACTTTC. This codes for CASSLSQFTWGANVLTF.

The chain carries TRBV18 and TRBJ2-6; D remains unclear. Germline lookup yields CDR1 KGHSH and CDR2 LQKENI. The ends were cut back, 2 bases at V and 1 base at J, with 6 bases in the middle. The CDR3 spans 15 residues. The CDR3 nucleotides read TGTGCCAGCTCACCAGTCTCTTCTGGGGCCAACGTCCTGACTTTC. Amino acid sequence: CASSPVSSGANVLTF.

For this clone: Other DNA sequences of this sample code for an identical CDR3. The rearrangement joins TRBV18 to TRBJ2-1, with a possible D match to TRBD2 (6 bases). CDR1 and CDR2 (germline): KGHSH, LQKENI. The CDR3 runs 14 residues. Trimming left V 0 bases short and J 7 bases short, with 10 bases between. CDR3 bases: TGTGCCAGCTCACCACCTCCCGCGGGGAATGAGCAGTTCTTC. Its protein product is CASSPPPAGNEQFF.

V usage is TRBV12-5 and J usage is TRBJ2-1; a possible D gene is TRBD1 (5 bases). Trimming took 0 bases from V and 5 from J, leaving 29 bases between them. The CDR3 loop spans 21 amino acids. Germline loops: CDR1 LGHNT, CDR2 FRNRAP. CDR3 loop: CASGLVTSLIAPETAHNEQFF. CDR3 DNA: TGTGCTAGTGGTTTGGTAACCTCACTCATAGCCCCTGAGACAGCTCACAATGAGCAGTTCTTC.